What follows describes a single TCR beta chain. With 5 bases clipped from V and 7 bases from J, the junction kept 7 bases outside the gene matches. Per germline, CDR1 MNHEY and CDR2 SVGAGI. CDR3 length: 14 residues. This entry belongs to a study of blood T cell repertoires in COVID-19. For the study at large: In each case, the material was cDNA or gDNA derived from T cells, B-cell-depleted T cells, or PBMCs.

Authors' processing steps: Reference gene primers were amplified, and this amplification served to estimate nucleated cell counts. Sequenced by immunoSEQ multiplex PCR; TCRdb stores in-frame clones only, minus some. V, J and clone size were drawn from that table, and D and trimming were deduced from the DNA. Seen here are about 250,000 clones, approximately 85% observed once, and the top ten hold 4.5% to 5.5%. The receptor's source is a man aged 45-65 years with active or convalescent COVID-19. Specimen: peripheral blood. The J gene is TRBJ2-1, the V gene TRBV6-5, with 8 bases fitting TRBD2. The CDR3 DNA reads TGTGCCAGCAGTAGTGCGGGAGGATTGAATGAGCAGTTCTTC. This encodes CASSSAGGLNEQFF.